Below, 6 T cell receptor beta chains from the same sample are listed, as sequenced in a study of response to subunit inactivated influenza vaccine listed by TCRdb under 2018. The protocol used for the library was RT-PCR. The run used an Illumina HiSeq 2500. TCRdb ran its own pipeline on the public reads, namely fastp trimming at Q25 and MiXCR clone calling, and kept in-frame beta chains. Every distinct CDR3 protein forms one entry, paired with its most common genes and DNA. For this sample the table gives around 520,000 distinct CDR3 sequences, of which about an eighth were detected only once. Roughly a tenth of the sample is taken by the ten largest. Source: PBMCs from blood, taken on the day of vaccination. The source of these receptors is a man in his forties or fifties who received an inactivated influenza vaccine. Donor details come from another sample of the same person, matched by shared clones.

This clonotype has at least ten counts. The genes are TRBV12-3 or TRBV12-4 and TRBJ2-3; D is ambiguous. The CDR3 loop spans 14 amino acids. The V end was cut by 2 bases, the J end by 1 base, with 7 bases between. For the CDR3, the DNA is TGTGCCAGCAGTTTACCCCAGGGCACAGATACGCAGTATTTT. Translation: CASSLPQGTDTQYF.

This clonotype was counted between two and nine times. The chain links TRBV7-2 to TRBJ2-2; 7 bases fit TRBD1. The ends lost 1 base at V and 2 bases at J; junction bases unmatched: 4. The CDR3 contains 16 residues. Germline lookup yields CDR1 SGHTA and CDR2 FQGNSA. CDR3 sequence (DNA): TGTGCCAGCAGCTTAGGTTACAGGGGAAACACCGGGGAGCTGTTTTTT. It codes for CASSLGYRGNTGELFF.

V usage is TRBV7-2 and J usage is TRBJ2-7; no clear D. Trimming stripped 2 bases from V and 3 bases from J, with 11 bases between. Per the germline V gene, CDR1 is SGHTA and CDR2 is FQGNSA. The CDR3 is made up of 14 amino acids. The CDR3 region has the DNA TGTGCCAGCAGCTTAATCAGGCCTAACTACGAGCAGTACTTC. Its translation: CASSLIRPNYEQYF.

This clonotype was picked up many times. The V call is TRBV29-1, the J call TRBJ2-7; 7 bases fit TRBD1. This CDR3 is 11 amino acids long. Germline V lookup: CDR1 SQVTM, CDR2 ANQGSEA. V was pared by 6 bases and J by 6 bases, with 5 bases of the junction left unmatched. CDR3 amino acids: CSVATGAEQYF. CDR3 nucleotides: TGCAGCGTCGCAACAGGGGCCGAGCAGTACTTC.

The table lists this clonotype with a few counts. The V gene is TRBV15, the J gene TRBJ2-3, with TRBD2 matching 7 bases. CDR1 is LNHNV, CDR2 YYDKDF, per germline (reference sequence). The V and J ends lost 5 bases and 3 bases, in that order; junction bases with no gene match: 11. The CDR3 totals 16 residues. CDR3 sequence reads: CATSVRGAGVTDTQYF. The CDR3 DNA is TGTGCCACCAGCGTGAGAGGGGCGGGGGTGACAGATACGCAGTATTTT.

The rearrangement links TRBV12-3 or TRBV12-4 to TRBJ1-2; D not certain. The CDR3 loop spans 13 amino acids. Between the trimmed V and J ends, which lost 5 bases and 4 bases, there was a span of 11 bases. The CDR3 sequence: CASSPQQRYGYTF. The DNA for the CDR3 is TGTGCCAGCAGTCCCCAACAGCGCTATGGCTACACCTTC.